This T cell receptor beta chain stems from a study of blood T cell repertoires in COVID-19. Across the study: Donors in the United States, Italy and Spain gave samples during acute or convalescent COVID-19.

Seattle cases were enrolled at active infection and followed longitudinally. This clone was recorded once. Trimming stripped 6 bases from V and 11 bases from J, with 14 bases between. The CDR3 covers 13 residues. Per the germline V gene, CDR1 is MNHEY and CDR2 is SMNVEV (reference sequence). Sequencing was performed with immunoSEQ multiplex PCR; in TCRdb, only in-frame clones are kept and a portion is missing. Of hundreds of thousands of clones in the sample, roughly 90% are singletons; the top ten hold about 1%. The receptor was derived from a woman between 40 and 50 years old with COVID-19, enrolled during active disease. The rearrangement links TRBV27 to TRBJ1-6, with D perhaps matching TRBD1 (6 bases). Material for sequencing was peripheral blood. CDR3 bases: TGTGCCAGCAGGTCCAGGGGAGTGGCACCCCTCCACTTT. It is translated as CASRSRGVAPLHF.